This TCR beta chain was retrieved from a study of blood T cells in healthy people across ages (dated by TCRdb to about 2015). Background on the whole study: In model experiments, roughly one uniquely barcoded TCR beta cDNA molecule per two T cells was captured by template switching. To track age-related changes in TCR beta repertoire diversity, the study relied on deep sequencing normalized with unique cDNA molecular identifiers. The donors were split into four age groups: young (average 16 years), middle-aged (roughly 39), aged (roughly 68) and long-lived (about 74). To avoid experimental bias, donors of different ages were distributed randomly across sequencing lanes. For two donors (one aged 18 to 29 and one aged 80 or older), the study analyzed two additional independent replicas of 1 million unique cDNA reads from the same blood draw. Results and caveats for the whole study, not just this receptor: The CMV infection status of donors was not known, potentially confounding age-related changes in expanded clonotypes. Because profiling used bulk unsorted PBMCs, naive and antigen-experienced compartments could not be compared conclusively. Observed TCR beta diversity per million T cells fell roughly linearly with age, and a significant reduction was already apparent by age around 40. Estimates of total diversity based on one million sequenced T cells were considered lower bounds and underestimates. There was a strong correlation between observed TCR beta diversity and the percentage of naive T cells measured by flow cytometry. Compared with the aged group, the long-lived group had more naive CD4+ T cells, fewer expanded clones and increased TCR diversity, suggesting age selection.

The method was 5' RACE. Instrument on record: Illumina HiSeq 2500. The second PCR ran for about 7 to 11 cycles and used a J-beta primer mix along with a sample-barcoded 5' primer. A unique molecular identifier was introduced onto each TCR beta cDNA molecule by a template-switch 5' adaptor carrying 12 random nucleotides. Each sample yielded at least 2.5 million CDR3-containing paired-end reads. First-strand cDNA was synthesized from all RNA with the Mint cDNA synthesis kit, primed by a TRBC-specific oligonucleotide. Following uracil-DNA glycosylase treatment, a first 18-cycle PCR with universal primers M1SS and BC2_uni_R was performed on all cDNA. Per the original workflow: For normalization, 1 million high-quality reads, each with a distinct molecular identifier, were randomly selected from each sample. Instead of being binned into consensus sequences, reads with shared molecular identifiers were discarded. MiTCR, with a Q25 quality threshold and the strictest error-elimination algorithm, was used for CDR3 identification, clonotype clustering and error correction. A nonparametric unseen species model using Euler transformation provided a lower-bound estimate of total TCR beta diversity. TCRdb reran the public reads through fastp at Q25 and MiXCR, keeping productive beta chains. Each CDR3 protein gets just one entry, which takes the most common genes and DNA from the rows behind it. TCRdb's processing, not the study's, gives the V and J calls here. The sample table records approximately 820,000 distinct CDR3 sequences; under 45% of these occur just once. Of the sample, approximately 19% is held by the ten largest clones.

This clonotype was detected only a few times. No cognate antigen has been identified for it. No per-base quality is available; no much larger clone lies one base away. The roughly 39 donors, aged 6 to 90 years, were systemically healthy Caucasian individuals from Russia. About 9.8 milliliters of peripheral blood were drawn from each donor into EDTA-treated Vacutainer tubes. Ficoll-Paque density-gradient centrifugation was used to isolate PBMCs, with at least 7 million per sample. Total RNA was extracted from PBMCs with Trizol reagent, with at least 6 micrograms obtained per sample. For every donor, flow cytometry on a PBMC aliquot measured the percentage of naive CD45RAhigh/CD27high T cells. This TCR came from a man in his sixties in good health. The source material was blood.

The DNA reads as follows: TGTGCCAGCAGCTTAGCGCTTCGAGAGACCCAGTACTTC. Translated, it gives CASSLALRETQYF. This sequence uses TRBV7-2 and TRBJ2-7, with no confident D gene call. The J call may be mistaken, given a closer DNA end match to TRBJ2-5. Including the terminal cysteine and phenylalanine, the CDR3 comprises 13 residues. Only CDR3 DNA remains: 39 bases, in frame from the first base. Based on the germline V gene, the CDR1 and CDR2 sequences are SGHTA and FQGNSA.